Listed below are T cell receptor beta chains from one sample, sequenced in a study of blood T cell repertoires in COVID-19. This table comes from immunoSEQ multiplex PCR, and its TCRdb copy is limited to in-frame clones, with some not included. The sample lists 48,000 or so clones; around 84% were seen once. The specimen was peripheral blood. These receptors were obtained from an elderly woman with COVID-19, enrolled during active disease. The CDR3 runs from the conserved cysteine through the conserved F or W.

TRBV4-2,CASSQPASGSGVYNEQFF
TRBV28,CASKRSHTEAFF
TRBV18,CASSPAAGEGYGYTF
TRBV12-5,CASGSSTGARTSGEQFF
TRBV5-1,CASSLDRRLAGAYEQYF
TRBV7-2,CASSSGLNTGELFF
TRBV7-3,CASRNLRAADSNYGYTF
TRBV15,CATSIRQGPYEQYF
TRBV5-4,CASSTGTGGSSGANVLTF
TRBV21-1,CASSKGSGVEKLFF
TRBV19,CASRATGTGSYEQYF
TRBV30,CAWRKSGGTEAFF
TRBV5-4,CASSAGTGKSYEQYF
TRBV5-8,CASSLAGGFTDTQYF
TRBV6-5,CASSGTGWETQYF
TRBV2,CASTPAVGQGGNYGYTF
TRBV9,CASSVDPGRNTEAFF
TRBV5-1,CASSLDTGNQPQHF
TRBV11-3,CASSHGRYEQYF
TRBV5-1,CASSLVTGAGNTIYF
TRBV27,CATGGYPRTDTQYF
TRBV11-2,CASSLDRGVGMAGSGNTIYF
TRBV11-2,CASSHLDRVSYGYTF
TRBV2,CASSEWEGSRNQPQHF
TRBV6-5,CASRTTSGGAEGWYF
TRBV19,CASSIRGGPNTEAFF
TRBV2,CASCREGGNTGELFF
TRBV2,CASGGQGEGYTF
TRBV12-3/TRBV12-4,CASRPMRTEAFF
TRBV7-2,CASSLRGLEAYEQYF
TRBV7-2,CASSRLTSVKYNEQFF
TRBV9,CASSVVTGVQGGELFF
TRBV5-1,CASSLVAGNSGGYTF
TRBV19,CASKKGHGELNSPLHF
TRBV5-1,CASSPRLGFFSEKLFF
TRBV7-9,CASSLPGENYGYTF
TRBV28,CASSYRQTGSYGYTF
TRBV3-1/TRBV3-2,CASSQSKGPYSEAFF
TRBV5-6,CASSLVGQGPGNTIYF
TRBV6-1,CASSARGSGKSKETQYF
TRBV6-5,CASSSQRGGSYNEQFF
TRBV18,CASNTVQGYSAEAFF
TRBV6-5,CASRVRDSGNTIYF
TRBV18,CASSPMNSLNTEAFF
TRBV5-6,CASSFGGRGLDGYTF
TRBV10-3,CAISGTVINEQYF
TRBV10-3,CAITDSFPYNEQFF
TRBV6-4,CASSRLNRGTEAFF
TRBV18,CASSPSGSSNYGYTF
TRBV3-1/TRBV3-2,CASSQPSSGRREQYF